The clone carrying this T cell receptor beta chain was observed many times. One entry per CDR3 protein results from TCRdb running MiXCR on the RT-PCR reads. The sample holds roughly 940,000 distinct CDR3 sequences, over 15% seen once. This sample stems from a study of patients and donors after allogeneic stem cell transplantation. This CDR3 has 11 amino acids. The V end lost 4 bases, the J end lost 4 bases, and 4 bases lay between the germline ends. Germline V lookup: CDR1 KGHDR, CDR2 SFDVKD. Sequenced sample: blood, either unsorted or a sorted T cell fraction (not recorded which). The chain joins TRBV24-1 to TRBJ2-7, with D hard to call. This clonotype originated in a human donor who was either an allogeneic HSCT recipient or a stem cell or donor lymphocyte infusion donor (not recorded which). It is not recorded whose cells these are; they may come from a transplant donor. The CDR3 loop reads CATSEGYEQYF. In nucleotides, the CDR3 is TGTGCCACCAGTGAGGGTTACGAGCAGTACTTC.